What follows describes a single T cell receptor (beta chain). V lost 5 bases to trimming and J lost 3 bases; unmatched junction nucleotides: 6. The CDR3 consists of 16 residues. This sample is part of a study of CD8+CD57+ T cells in acquired aplastic anemia. Researchers used genomic DNA as the template to profile TCR beta VDJ and CDR3. TCRdb processed the reads anew with MiXCR; each CDR3 protein has one entry. Among 160,000 or so distinct CDR3 sequences, 45% to 55% were seen once, and the ten largest hold about 31%. Patients chosen for sequencing had CD8+CD57+ cells that had expanded, as shown by flow cytometry. By the time of blood sampling, patients had still received no therapy.

The chain uses TRBV12-3 or TRBV12-4 and TRBJ2-2; 10 nucleotides agree with TRBD2. The sequence derives from a human donor with aplastic anemia. The source material was sorted CD4+, CD8+, or CD8+CD57+ T cells (not recorded which) from PBMCs. CDR3 amino acids: CASSASGSVDTGELFF. The CDR3 DNA follows: TGTGCCAGCAGTGCTAGCGGGAGTGTCGACACCGGGGAGCTGTTTTTT.